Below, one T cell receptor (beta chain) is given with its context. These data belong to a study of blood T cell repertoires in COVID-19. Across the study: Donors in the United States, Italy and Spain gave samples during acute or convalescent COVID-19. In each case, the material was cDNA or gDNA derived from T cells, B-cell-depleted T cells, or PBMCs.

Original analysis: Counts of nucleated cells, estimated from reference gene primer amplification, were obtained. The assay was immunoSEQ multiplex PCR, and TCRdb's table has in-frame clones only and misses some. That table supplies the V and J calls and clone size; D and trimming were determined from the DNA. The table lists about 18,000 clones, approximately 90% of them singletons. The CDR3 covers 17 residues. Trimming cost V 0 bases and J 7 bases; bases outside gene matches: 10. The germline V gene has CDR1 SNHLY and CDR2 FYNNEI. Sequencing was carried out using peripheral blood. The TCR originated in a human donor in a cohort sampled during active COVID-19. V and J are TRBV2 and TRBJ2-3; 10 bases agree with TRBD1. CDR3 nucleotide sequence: TGTGCCAGCAGTGAAGCGGGGCCGGGACAGGGGCGAAATACGCAGTATTTT. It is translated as CASSEAGPGQGRNTQYF.